These 17 T cell receptor beta chains were all obtained from the same sample, sequenced in a study of T-cell reconstitution after alpha-beta-depleted transplantation in children. Unique molecular identifiers were used in preparing the TCRbeta library. One entry per CDR3 protein, called by TCRdb with MiXCR from the PCR reads. The top ten hold about 2.2% of the sample, which has a few hundred thousand distinct CDR3 sequences, roughly 13% seen once. Sequenced here: PBMCs, mostly from graft donor cells, sampled 360 days after TCRalphabeta/CD19-depleted stem cell transplant. These receptors were obtained from a male patient between 10 and 17 years old who had a stem cell transplant for acute myeloid leukemia, so the T cells may come from the graft donor.

V gene TRBV4-3 combines with J gene TRBJ2-1; 8 nucleotides agree with TRBD2. Per the germline V gene, CDR1 is LGHNA and CDR2 is YSLEER. CDR3 length: 20 amino acids. Germline trimming cut 0 bases from V and 4 bases from J; bases unmatched to any gene: 17. The CDR3 DNA reads as TGCGCCAGCAGCCAAGAAGAGAGTATAGCGGGAAATATAAGGTACAATGAGCAGTTCTTC. Its translation: CASSQEESIAGNIRYNEQFF.

The CDR3 loop is CASSVGQGYNEQFF. The DNA for the CDR3 is TGTGCCAGCAGCGTAGGCCAGGGATACAATGAGCAGTTCTTC. This chain joins TRBV9 and TRBJ2-1; weak D call: TRBD1 (5 bases). In germline, CDR1 is SGDLS, CDR2 YYNGEE. V was pared by 0 bases and J by 4 bases, with 8 bases between. CDR3 length equals 14 residues. The full variable domain, completed using reference TRBV9 and TRBJ2-1, is DSGVTQTPKHLITATGQRVTLRCSPRSGDLSVYWYQQSLDQGLQFLIQYYNGEERAKGNILERFSAQQFPDLHSELNLSSLELGDSALYFCASSVGQGYNEQFFGPGTRLTVL.

In this sample, this clonotype turned up once. CDR3 amino acids: CASSHIRTDMYQETQYF. For the CDR3, the DNA is TGTGCCAGCAGCCACATCAGGACAGATATGTACCAAGAGACCCAGTACTTC. The chain employs TRBV7-6 and TRBJ2-5; a weak D match, TRBD1 (6 bases). The CDR3 consists of 17 residues. Germline V CDR1 and CDR2: SGHVS, FNYEAQ. V was clipped by 5 bases and J by 0 bases, with 19 bases between them.

The chain employs TRBV4-2 and TRBJ2-1, with 16 bases aligning to TRBD2. The CDR3 length is 17 residues. CDR1 and CDR2 (germline): LGHNA, YNFKEQ. The ends lost 6 bases at V and 4 bases at J; junction bases unmatched: 6. The CDR3 DNA follows: TGTGCCAGCAGGGGACTAGCGGGAGGGTTGGGGTACAATGAGCAGTTCTTC. Translated, it gives CASRGLAGGLGYNEQFF.

This clonotype was observed a few times. The chain combines TRBV12-3 or TRBV12-4 with TRBJ2-5; a weak D match, TRBD2 (6 bases). V was cut by 3 bases and J by 5 bases, with 13 bases left in between. The CDR3 runs to 14 residues. The CDR3 bases are TGTGCCAGCAGTTTTAGCGGAGGGGACGAGACCCAGTACTTC. Translated: CASSFSGGDETQYF.

In its sample, this clonotype was seen many times. The rearrangement uses TRBV29-1 and TRBJ2-3; no clear D. CDR1 is SQVTM, CDR2 ANQGSEA, per germline. The CDR3 contains 14 residues. V shed 7 bases and J shed 0 bases, with 14 bases lying between them. The CDR3 nucleotides read TGCAGCGAAGCCGACCAAACTAGCACAGATACGCAGTATTTT. Residues: CSEADQTSTDTQYF.

This clonotype was observed many times. CDR3: CASSLGGLANYEQYF. In DNA form, the CDR3 reads TGTGCCAGCAGCTTAGGAGGACTAGCCAACTACGAGCAGTACTTC. The chain links TRBV7-2 to TRBJ2-7, with 8 nucleotides matching TRBD2. After removal of 1 base from V and 3 bases from J, the junction contained 5 bases not matched to a gene. The CDR3 has 15 residues. The germline V gene encodes CDR1 SGHTA and CDR2 FQGNSA.

The rearrangement joins TRBV7-2 to TRBJ2-5; perhaps TRBD2 as D (5 bases). The V and J ends lost 1 base and 5 bases respectively, with 17 bases between them. Looked up from germline, CDR1 is SGHTA and CDR2 is FQGNSA. The CDR3 covers 16 residues. CDR3 sequence reads: CASSLGTGYYKETQYF. DNA of the CDR3: TGTGCCAGCAGCTTAGGGACTGGGTATTACAAGGAGACCCAGTACTTC.

The chain carries TRBV7-3 and TRBJ2-1, with TRBD2 as a possible D gene (6 bases). CDR1 and CDR2 (germline): SGHTA, FQGTGA. Trimming took 4 bases from V and 9 from J, leaving 19 bases between them. The CDR3 has 15 amino acids. The CDR3 loop reads CASSSQGGRIGEQFF. CDR3 coding DNA: TGTGCCAGCAGCTCCCAGGGAGGCAGGATTGGTGAGCAGTTCTTC.

CDR3 DNA: TGCGCCAGCAGCCAAGGGCTAGCGGGACCCCAAGAGACCCAGTACTTC. It specifies CASSQGLAGPQETQYF. The chain combines TRBV4-3 with TRBJ2-5, with 9 bases identical to TRBD2. From germline, CDR1 is LGHNA and CDR2 YSLEER. J was trimmed by 1 base and V by 1 base; bases with no gene match: 4. This CDR3 is 16 amino acids long.

This clonotype was recorded a few times. This chain links TRBV9 with TRBJ2-7; no definite D call. The CDR3 spans 15 residues. Germline CDR1 SGDLS, CDR2 YYNGEE. V gave up 0 bases and J gave up 0 bases, with 10 bases separating them. The DNA for the CDR3 is TGTGCCAGCAGCGTAGACGGGTCCCACTCCTACGAGCAGTACTTC. Translation gives CASSVDGSHSYEQYF. Combining the CDR3 with reference TRBV9 and TRBJ2-7 gives the whole variable domain DSGVTQTPKHLITATGQRVTLRCSPRSGDLSVYWYQQSLDQGLQFLIQYYNGEERAKGNILERFSAQQFPDLHSELNLSSLELGDSALYFCASSVDGSHSYEQYFGPGTRLTVT.

The V gene is TRBV7-8, the J gene TRBJ2-1, with 15 bases that match TRBD2. The CDR3 contains 17 residues. Germline CDR1 SGHVS, CDR2 FQNEAQ. The trim removed 4 bases at V and 7 bases at J, leaving 8 bases unmatched. The CDR3 spells CASSSWTSGRAANEQFF. The DNA for the CDR3 is TGTGCCAGCAGCTCGTGGACTAGCGGGAGGGCCGCAAATGAGCAGTTCTTC. The full variable domain, in which reference TRBV7-8 and TRBJ2-1 provide the parts outside the CDR3, is GAGVSQSPRYKVAKRGQDVALRCDPISGHVSLFWYQQALGQGPEFLTYFQNEAQLDKSGLPSDRFFAERPEGSVSTLKIQRTQQEDSAVYLCASSSWTSGRAANEQFFGPGTRLTVL.

This clonotype has a handful of counts. This rearrangement joins TRBV12-3 or TRBV12-4 to TRBJ2-7, with TRBD2 matching 13 bases. With V trimmed by 7 bases and J by 1 base, 7 bases remained unmatched. The CDR3 runs 16 residues. This CDR3 is CASTPGLAGASYEQYF. CDR3 sequence (DNA): TGTGCCAGCACCCCCGGACTAGCGGGAGCATCCTACGAGCAGTACTTC.

In its sample, this clonotype was seen a few times. V and J are TRBV7-9 and TRBJ2-1, with 10 bases lining up with TRBD2. J lost 3 bases, V lost 7 bases, and 3 bases had no gene match. CDR3 length: 14 residues. Germline CDR1 and CDR2: SEHNR and FQNEAQ (reference sequence). DNA for the CDR3: TGTGCCAGCACCCTAGCGGGGGACTACAATGAGCAGTTCTTC. It encodes CASTLAGDYNEQFF.

A few counts support this clonotype. V gene TRBV30 combines with J gene TRBJ2-1; 10 nucleotides align to TRBD2. Per the germline V gene, CDR1 is GTSNPN and CDR2 is SVGIG (reference sequence). Unmatched junction bases numbered 15, after V lost 8 bases and J lost 5 bases. This CDR3 is built from 16 residues. DNA for the CDR3: TGTGCCACCCCCCGTCTAGCGGGAGTAACGGACAATGAGCAGTTCTTC. It encodes CATPRLAGVTDNEQFF.

This chain joins TRBV5-6 and TRBJ2-7; no reliable D call. The CDR3 is made up of 11 amino acids. The germline V and J ends were trimmed by 4 bases and 6 bases, with 8 bases remaining between them. Germline V gives CDR1 SGHDT, CDR2 YYEEEE. DNA of the CDR3: TGTGCCAGCAGCCGGGCCGGCGAGCAGTACTTC. Protein product: CASSRAGEQYF.

This clonotype was counted between two and nine times. The V gene is TRBV4-3, the J gene TRBJ1-2; 7 bases line up with TRBD1. This CDR3 has 15 amino acids. The V segment lost 0 bases and the J segment 4 bases; nucleotides outside the gene matches: 5. Germline V lookup: CDR1 LGHNA, CDR2 YSLEER. CDR3 residues: CASSQEQGPVYGYTF. The CDR3 DNA is TGCGCCAGCAGCCAAGAACAGGGGCCGGTCTATGGCTACACCTTC.